These 22 T cell receptor beta chains were sequenced from one sample in a study of T cells after yellow fever vaccination. TCRdb re-analysed the 5' RACE reads in MiXCR, keeping a single row per CDR3 protein. The sample shows about 300,000 distinct CDR3 sequences, 6.8% of them seen only once. Sequenced material: PBMCs, taken roughly seven weeks after the first yellow fever vaccination. The receptors derive from a man aged 18 to 30 who received the YFV17D yellow fever vaccine.

This clonotype was counted many times. The V and J genes are TRBV29-1 and TRBJ2-5; D gene uncertain. The germline V gene has CDR1 SQVTM and CDR2 ANQGSEA. The CDR3 contains 13 residues. Trimming shortened V by 2 bases and J by 2 bases, and 9 bases separated the two germline ends. This CDR3 reads CSVEKRDQETQYF. In DNA form, the CDR3 reads TGCAGCGTTGAAAAAAGGGATCAAGAGACCCAGTACTTC.

This clonotype was seen a few times. CDR3 loop: CASSEANGANVLTF. As DNA, the CDR3 is TGCGCCAGCAGCGAAGCAAATGGGGCCAACGTCCTGACTTTC. The chain recombines TRBV5-1 with TRBJ2-6; no clear D. The germline V gene has CDR1 SGHRS and CDR2 YFSETQ. Trimming removed 4 bases from V and 3 bases from J, with 8 bases in between. This CDR3 has 14 residues.

This clonotype showed up just a few times. The chain carries TRBV19 and TRBJ1-2; no clear D gene. CDR1 is LNHDA, CDR2 SQIVND, per germline (reference sequence). The CDR3 is made up of 12 amino acids. The ends were cut back, 3 bases at V and 4 bases at J, with 6 bases in the middle. This chain's CDR3 is CASSIRSYGYTF. CDR3 nucleotides: TGTGCCAGTAGTATTCGGAGCTATGGCTACACCTTC.

Ten or more counts support this clonotype. The chain joins TRBV18 to TRBJ1-2, with unresolved D. Looked up from germline, CDR1 is KGHSH and CDR2 is LQKENI. The CDR3 contains 14 residues. The germline V and J ends were trimmed by 2 bases and 1 base, with 8 bases remaining between them. The CDR3: CASSPRNRNYGYTF. The DNA of the CDR3 is TGTGCCAGCTCACCAAGAAACCGTAACTATGGCTACACCTTC.

This chain connects TRBV7-8 to TRBJ2-2, with 8 bases matching TRBD1. Germline lookup yields CDR1 SGHVS and CDR2 FQNEAQ. The V segment lost 2 bases and the J segment 7 bases; nucleotides outside the gene matches: 3. The CDR3 has 14 amino acids. The chain's CDR3 is CASSLRQGLGELFF. CDR3 bases: TGTGCCAGCAGCTTACGACAGGGGCTCGGGGAGCTGTTTTTT.

In the case of this clonotype: A much larger clone is a single base away; this may be a read error. The rearrangement links TRBV4-2 to TRBJ1-1; possibly TRBD1 for D (5 bases). The CDR3 extends over 14 amino acids. Germline assignment: CDR1 LGHNA and CDR2 YNFKEQ. The chain's CDR3 is CASSQDPRQTESFF. CDR3 sequence (DNA): TGTGCCAGCAGCCAAGATCCCAGACAGACTGAATCTTTCTTT.

This clonotype came up a few times. The chain is built from TRBV12-3 or TRBV12-4 and TRBJ2-7, with 10 bases fitting TRBD1. Trimming took 5 bases from V and 6 from J; bases not matched to a gene: 10. The CDR3 is 15 residues long. The CDR3 loop reads CASSGGSGQGIEQYF. The CDR3 coding sequence is TGTGCCAGCAGTGGGGGTTCGGGACAGGGGATCGAGCAGTACTTC.

This clonotype was observed a handful of times. The chain combines TRBV5-8 with TRBJ1-1; unclear D gene. Trimming took off 4 bases at V and 3 bases at J, with 4 bases between the two ends. Germline V CDR1 and CDR2: SGHTS, YDEGEE. The CDR3 is 11 residues long. The CDR3 coding sequence is TGTGCCAGCAGCCGGTACACTGAAGCTTTCTTT. This codes for CASSRYTEAFF.

In this sample, this clonotype turned up a few times. V and J are TRBV6-1 and TRBJ2-7; 9 bases are a match to TRBD1. The CDR3 covers 16 residues. The germline V gene encodes CDR1 MNHNS and CDR2 SASEGT. J lost 0 bases, V lost 5 bases, and 8 bases had no gene match. DNA for the CDR3: TGTGCCAGCAGTAATCCCGGGACAGGGATCTCCTACGAGCAGTACGTC. This translates into CASSNPGTGISYEQYV.

This clonotype has more than one count but fewer than ten. The gene calls are TRBV2 and TRBJ1-6; 8 nucleotides align to TRBD1. From germline, CDR1 is SNHLY and CDR2 FYNNEI. V lost 6 bases and J lost 8; bases outside the gene matches: 9. The CDR3 has 15 residues. Here the CDR3 DNA reads TGTGCCAGCAGGCAGACAGGGGCGGACTATTCACCCCTCCACTTT. This translates into CASRQTGADYSPLHF.

This clonotype was recorded a few times. The chain links TRBV7-2 to TRBJ1-5; D is ambiguous. Per germline, CDR1 SGHTA and CDR2 FQGNSA. V was pared by 4 bases and J by 4 bases, with 8 bases between. The CDR3 is made up of 13 amino acids. This CDR3 is CASSWRMNQPQHF. Here the CDR3 DNA reads TGTGCCAGCAGCTGGAGAATGAATCAGCCCCAGCATTTT.

This clonotype was detected a few times. The rearrangement uses TRBV11-1 and TRBJ2-6; tentatively, D is TRBD1 (5 bases). Germline V gene sequence: CDR1 SGHAT, CDR2 FQDESV (reference sequence). The V end was cut by 3 bases, the J end by 3 bases, with 24 bases between. The CDR3 sequence is 20 residues long. CDR3 nucleotides: TGTGCCAGCAGCTTTTTTGGGTCCGCCAGGGCCCTAGGTGGGGCCAACGTCCTGACTTTC. This codes for CASSFFGSARALGGANVLTF.

The J gene is TRBJ2-3, the V gene TRBV7-3; D gene uncertain. V was trimmed by 0 bases and J by 2 bases, leaving 9 bases between them. CDR1 SGHTA and CDR2 FQGTGA come from the germline V gene. The length of the CDR3 is 15 residues. CDR3 bases: TGTGCCAGCAGCTTAACTTACAGCACCACAGATACGCAGTATTTT. Translated: CASSLTYSTTDTQYF.

The chain combines TRBV5-1 with TRBJ2-4, with TRBD1 identical over 7 bases. This CDR3 contains 16 residues. The trim removed 3 bases at V and 3 bases at J, leaving 9 bases unmatched. In germline, CDR1 is SGHRS, CDR2 YFSETQ. The CDR3 DNA reads as TGCGCCAGCAGCTGGACGACAGGGATGGACAAAAACATTCAGTACTTC. Translation gives CASSWTTGMDKNIQYF.

This clonotype was observed many times. The chain recombines TRBV7-3 with TRBJ2-3, with D unresolved. Germline assignment: CDR1 SGHTA and CDR2 FQGTGA. Trimming pared 5 bases from V and 4 bases from J, leaving 10 bases between. The CDR3 contains 13 residues. The CDR3 DNA reads TGTGCCAGCAGCCCCGGTTGGGCAGATACGCAGTATTTT. Amino acid sequence: CASSPGWADTQYF. Variable domain in full (rest from reference TRBV7-3 and TRBJ2-3): GAGVSQTPSNKVTEKGKYVELRCDPISGHTALYWYRQSLGQGPEFLIYFQGTGAADDSGLPNDRFFAVRPEGSVSTLKIQRTERGDSAVYLCASSPGWADTQYFGPGTRLTVL.

Only one count was recorded for this clonotype. This chain connects TRBV6-1 to TRBJ2-6, with D unresolved. The V end lost 6 bases, the J end lost 5 bases, and 17 bases lay between the germline ends. Germline V gives CDR1 MNHNS, CDR2 SASEGT. The CDR3 extends over 16 amino acids. The CDR3: CASSPFGAFWANVLTF. CDR3 bases: TGTGCCAGCAGCCCTTTCGGCGCTTTCTGGGCCAACGTCCTGACTTTC.

This clonotype occurred a few times. The chain joins TRBV15 to TRBJ2-4; perhaps TRBD2 as D (6 bases). V shed 3 bases and J shed 1 base, with 10 bases lying between them. CDR3 length: 15 amino acids. Germline V gives CDR1 LNHNV, CDR2 YYDKDF (reference sequence). The CDR3 spells CATSSGGAAKNIQYF. The CDR3 DNA reads as TGTGCCACCAGCAGCGGAGGGGCGGCCAAAAACATTCAGTACTTC. Based on the CDR3 plus reference TRBV15 and TRBJ2-4, the full variable domain is DAMVIQNPRYQVTQFGKPVTLSCSQTLNHNVMYWYQQKSSQAPKLLFHYYDKDFNNEADTPDNFQSRRPNTSFCFLDIRSPGLGDTAMYLCATSSGGAAKNIQYFGAGTRLSVL.

This clonotype has more than one count but fewer than ten. The chain joins TRBV6-5 to TRBJ1-5, with a possible D match to TRBD1 (5 bases). V lost 0 bases and J lost 8, with 14 bases in between. The CDR3 runs 15 residues. From germline, CDR1 is MNHEY and CDR2 SVGAGI. CDR3 nucleotides: TGTGCCAGCAGTTACTCAACCCGGGGGGTGGAGCCCCAGCATTTT. This sequence encodes CASSYSTRGVEPQHF.

The chain carries TRBV10-3 and TRBJ1-6; D is uncertain. Trimming took 3 bases from V and 4 from J, leaving 13 bases between them. This CDR3 has 16 amino acids. Germline CDR1 is ENHRY and CDR2 is SYGVKD. CDR3 nucleotides: TGTGCCATCAGTGAAGCCGCGGGGTTTTATAATTCACCCCTCCACTTT. Amino acid sequence: CAISEAAGFYNSPLHF.

The CDR3, as DNA: TGCGCCAGCAGTGTTCAGGGGGCGAGTGGCTACACCTTC. It translates to CASSVQGASGYTF. The chain recombines TRBV4-3 with TRBJ1-2, with 8 bases fitting TRBD1. Germline V gene data show CDR1 as LGHNA and CDR2 as YSLEER. The CDR3 sequence is 13 residues long. The trim removed 6 bases at V and 7 bases at J, leaving 7 bases unmatched.

The sample holds many counts of this clonotype. The rearrangement uses TRBV10-3 and TRBJ2-5; 7 nucleotides agree with TRBD2. From germline, CDR1 is ENHRY and CDR2 SYGVKD. The CDR3 loop spans 14 amino acids. J gave up 2 bases and V 6 bases, and 6 bases lay outside the gene matches. The CDR3 DNA reads TGTGCCATCAGGGGCCGGGAGGCGCAAGAGACCCAGTACTTC. It translates to CAIRGREAQETQYF.

The V call is TRBV29-1, the J call TRBJ2-7, with no clear D. Trimming removed 6 bases from V and 5 bases from J, with 14 bases in between. The CDR3 extends over 12 amino acids. Germline-derived CDR1 and CDR2 are SQVTM and ANQGSEA. CDR3 sequence: CSVQDKANEQYF. In DNA form, the CDR3 reads TGCAGCGTCCAAGATAAGGCCAACGAGCAGTACTTC.